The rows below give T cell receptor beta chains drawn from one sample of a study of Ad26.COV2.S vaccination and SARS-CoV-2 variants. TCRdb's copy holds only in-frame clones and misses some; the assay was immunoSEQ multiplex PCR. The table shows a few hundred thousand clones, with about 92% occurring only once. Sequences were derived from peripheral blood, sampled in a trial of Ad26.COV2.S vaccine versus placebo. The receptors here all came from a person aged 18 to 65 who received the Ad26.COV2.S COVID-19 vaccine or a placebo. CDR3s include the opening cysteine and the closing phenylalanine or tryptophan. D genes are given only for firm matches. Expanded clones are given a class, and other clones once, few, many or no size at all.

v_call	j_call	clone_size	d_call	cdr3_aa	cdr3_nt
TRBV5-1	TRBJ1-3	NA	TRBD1	CASSRGTGSSGNTIYF	TGCGCCAGCAGCCGGGGGACAGGGAGCTCTGGAAACACCATATATTTT
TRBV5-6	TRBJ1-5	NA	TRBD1	CASSYRDRGQWNQPQHF	TGTGCCAGCAGCTACCGGGACAGGGGGCAATGGAATCAGCCCCAGCATTTT
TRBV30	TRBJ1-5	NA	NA	CAWSQGNSNQPQHF	TGTGCCTGGAGTCAGGGTAATAGCAATCAGCCCCAGCATTTT
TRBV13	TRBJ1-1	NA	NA	CASSLERGLTEAFF	TGTGCCAGCAGCCTAGAAAGGGGATTAACTGAAGCTTTCTTT
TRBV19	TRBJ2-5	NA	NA	CASSIRGPKETQYF	TGTGCCAGTAGTATAAGGGGACCCAAAGAGACCCAGTACTTC
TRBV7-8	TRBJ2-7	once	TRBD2	CASSAILAGGSYEQYF	TGTGCCAGCAGCGCTATACTAGCGGGCGGCTCCTACGAGCAGTACTTC
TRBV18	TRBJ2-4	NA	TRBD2	CASSPPLSGGTNIQYF	TGTGCCAGCTCACCACCGCTTAGCGGGGGCACAAACATTCAGTACTTC
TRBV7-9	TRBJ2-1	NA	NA	CASSSISGKVSYNEQFF	TGTGCCAGCAGCTCGATTTCAGGGAAGGTGTCCTACAATGAGCAGTTCTTC
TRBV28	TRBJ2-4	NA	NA	CASSPARTKNIQYF	TGTGCCAGCAGCCCGGCCAGGACCAAAAACATTCAGTACTTC
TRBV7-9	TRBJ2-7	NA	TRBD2	CASSLTTYSSGHYEQYF	TGTGCCAGCAGCTTGACCACATATTCTAGCGGACACTACGAGCAGTACTTC
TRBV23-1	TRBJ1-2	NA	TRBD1	CASSQYSGGANYGYTF	TGCGCCAGCAGTCAATACTCAGGGGGAGCTAACTATGGCTACACCTTC
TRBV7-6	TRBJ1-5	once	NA	CASSSKDRLGDQPQHF	TGTGCCAGCAGCTCCAAAGACCGCCTTGGGGATCAGCCCCAGCATTTT
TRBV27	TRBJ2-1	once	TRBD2	CASSLWLAGSYNEQFF	TGTGCCAGCAGTTTATGGCTAGCGGGCTCCTACAATGAGCAGTTCTTC
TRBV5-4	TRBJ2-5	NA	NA	CASSGYQETQYF	TGTGCCAGCAGCGGGTACCAAGAGACCCAGTACTTC
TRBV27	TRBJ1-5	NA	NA	CASSWRDAVEDNQPQHF	TGTGCCAGCAGTTGGCGGGACGCGGTAGAAGACAATCAGCCCCAGCATTTT
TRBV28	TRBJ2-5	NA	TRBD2	CASSSPGGPGVAQYF	TGTGCCAGCAGTTCCCCGGGGGGTCCCGGGGTGGCCCAGTACTTC
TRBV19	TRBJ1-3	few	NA	CASSNGGTGNTIYF	TGTGCCAGTAGTAACGGGGGGACTGGAAACACCATATATTTT
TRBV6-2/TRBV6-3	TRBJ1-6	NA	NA	CASSYSGQASPLHF	TGTGCCAGCAGTTACTCTGGGCAGGCCTCACCCCTCCACTTT
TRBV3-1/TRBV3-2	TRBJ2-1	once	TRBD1	CASSQHPGQSSYNEQFF	TGTGCCAGCAGCCAACACCCGGGACAGAGTTCCTACAATGAGCAGTTCTTC
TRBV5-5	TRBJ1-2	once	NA	CASSFLGNYGYTF	TGTGCCAGCAGCTTCCTGGGGAACTATGGCTACACCTTC
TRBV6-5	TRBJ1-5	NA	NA	CASSYSGQGGQPQHF	TGTGCCAGCAGTTACTCAGGGCAGGGTGGACAGCCCCAGCATTTT
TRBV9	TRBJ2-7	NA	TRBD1	CASSPGGQGGEQYF	TGTGCCAGCAGCCCAGGGGGACAGGGGGGCGAGCAGTACTTC
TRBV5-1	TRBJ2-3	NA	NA	CASSSEGRRGTDTQYF	TGCGCCAGCAGCTCGGAAGGGCGTCGGGGCACAGATACGCAGTATTTT
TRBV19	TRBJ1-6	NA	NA	CASSMVTGMNSPLHF	TGTGCCAGTAGTATGGTTACAGGGATGAATTCACCCCTCCACTTT
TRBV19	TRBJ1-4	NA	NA	CASSMTDRIFEKLFF	TGTGCCAGTAGTATGACGGACAGAATCTTTGAAAAACTGTTTTTT
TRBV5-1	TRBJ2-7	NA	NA	CASSLKGPGLNEQYF	TGCGCCAGCAGCTTGAAAGGCCCCGGGCTGAACGAGCAGTACTTC
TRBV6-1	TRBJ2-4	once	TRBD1	CASSEGWDRAADIQYF	TGTGCCAGCAGTGAGGGTTGGGACAGGGCGGCGGACATTCAGTACTTC
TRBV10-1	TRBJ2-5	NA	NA	CASSDRGQETQYF	TGCGCCAGCAGTGACAGGGGCCAAGAGACCCAGTACTTC
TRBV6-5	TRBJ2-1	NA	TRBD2	CASPEGTSGGEQFF	TGTGCCAGCCCTGAGGGGACTAGCGGGGGGGAGCAGTTCTTC
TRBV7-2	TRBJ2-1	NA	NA	CASSLKPGAYNEQFF	TGTGCCAGCAGCTTAAAGCCGGGAGCATACAATGAGCAGTTCTTC
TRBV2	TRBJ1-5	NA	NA	CASSEFVYSNQPQHF	TGTGCCAGCAGTGAATTTGTTTATAGCAATCAGCCCCAGCATTTT
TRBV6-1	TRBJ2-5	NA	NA	CASSEGVWRSGRETQYF	TGTGCCAGCAGTGAAGGGGTTTGGAGATCGGGGAGAGAGACCCAGTACTTC
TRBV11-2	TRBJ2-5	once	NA	CASSPYPRGETQYF	TGTGCCAGCAGCCCCTACCCTAGGGGGGAGACCCAGTACTTC
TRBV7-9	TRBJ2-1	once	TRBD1	CASSPRTGHNEQFF	TGTGCCAGCAGCCCTCGGACAGGGCACAATGAGCAGTTCTTC
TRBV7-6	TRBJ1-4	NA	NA	CASSRTQAPPEKLFF	TGTGCCAGCAGCCGGACCCAGGCGCCCCCGGAAAAACTGTTTTTT
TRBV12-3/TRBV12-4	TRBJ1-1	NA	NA	CASSFTGLAEAFF	TGTGCCAGCAGTTTCACAGGGCTAGCTGAAGCTTTCTTT
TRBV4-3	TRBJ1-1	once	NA	CASSQDGGMNTEAFF	TGCGCCAGCAGCCAAGATGGGGGGATGAACACTGAAGCTTTCTTT
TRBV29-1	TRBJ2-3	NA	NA	CSARQGAPDTQYF	TGCAGCGCCCGACAAGGGGCCCCAGATACGCAGTATTTT
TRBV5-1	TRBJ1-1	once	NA	CASSLEGRNTEAFF	TGCGCCAGCAGCTTGGAAGGGAGGAACACTGAAGCTTTCTTT
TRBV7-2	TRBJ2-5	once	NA	CASSLPRGTGPTQYF	TGTGCCAGCAGCTTACCCCGGGGGACGGGCCCAACCCAGTACTTC
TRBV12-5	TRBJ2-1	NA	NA	CATASSYNEQFF	TGTGCTACGGCTTCATCGTACAATGAGCAGTTCTTC
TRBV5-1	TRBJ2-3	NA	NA	CASSLETITDTQYF	TGCGCCAGCAGCTTGGAGACCATCACAGATACGCAGTATTTT
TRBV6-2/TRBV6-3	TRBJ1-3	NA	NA	CASSRLTGDTGNTIYF	TGTGCCAGCAGTCGACTGACAGGAGATACTGGAAACACCATATATTTT
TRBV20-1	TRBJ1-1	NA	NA	CSASQVIENTEAFF	TGCAGTGCTAGTCAGGTTATTGAGAACACTGAAGCTTTCTTT
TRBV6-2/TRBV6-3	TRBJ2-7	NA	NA	CASSYSEGSGSYEQYF	TGTGCCAGCAGTTACTCTGAGGGAAGTGGCTCCTACGAGCAGTACTTC
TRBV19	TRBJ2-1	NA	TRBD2	CASSILTSGGAGNEQFF	TGTGCCAGTAGTATACTGACTAGCGGGGGGGCGGGCAATGAGCAGTTCTTC
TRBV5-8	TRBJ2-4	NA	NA	CASSSPLAGMAKNIQYF	TGTGCCAGCAGCTCCCCCCTAGCTGGTATGGCCAAAAACATTCAGTACTTC
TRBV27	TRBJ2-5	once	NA	CANRPQETQYF	TGTGCCAACAGACCCCAAGAGACCCAGTACTTC
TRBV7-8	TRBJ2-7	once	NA	CASSLGPGVYEQYF	TGTGCCAGCAGCTTAGGCCCCGGAGTCTACGAGCAGTACTTC
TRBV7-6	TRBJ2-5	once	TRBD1	CASSFGTGYGETQYF	TGTGCCAGCAGCTTCGGGACAGGGTACGGAGAGACCCAGTACTTC